This TCR beta chain was retrieved from a study of cytomegalovirus exposure and HLA in healthy donors (dated by TCRdb to the late 2010s). With respect to the entire study: According to an earlier analysis of 587 of the donors, 150 million to 200 million T cells yielded 90 million to 130 million unique TCR beta sequences and approximately 300 Gb of sequence data. An early release that covered fewer than 750 HLA-typed donors contained approximately 300 gigabases of sequencing data and tens of millions of unique TCR sequences. The genetic ancestry cluster associated with self-reported Caucasian donors included roughly 84% of the 300 to 400 genotyped donors. The study aimed to test whether cataloging public T cell receptors could reveal signatures of past pathogen exposure. The T cell repertoires of 670 or so subjects were profiled by immunosequencing and related to cytomegalovirus serostatus. A separate validation cohort of about 110 different subjects was used in addition to the 666-subject first cohort. To predict cytomegalovirus infection status, the study combined high-throughput TCR immunosequencing, statistical association of individual TCRs with disease status, and machine learning. A later analysis re-examined previously published TCR beta repertoires from 500 to 700 donors and added high-resolution HLA genotyping to investigate patterns of TCR occurrence. Rather than using new phenotypic data, the later analysis identified candidate immune exposures from TCR beta sequences and from how often those sequences occurred across donors. In an earlier analysis of roughly 580 of the donors, high-throughput TCR beta sequencing was used to judge whether each TCR beta V gene segment behaved as functional or pseudogenic. Donor age, sex, ethnicity and CMV serostatus were compiled together with the repertoire data. A later genetic analysis used genome-wide SNP genotypes for about 65% of the 666 donors, treating that subset as a discovery cohort. Every repertoire in the discovery cohort had been generated on one and the same sequencing platform. Class I and class II HLA loci were covered by the typing at four-digit resolution. Typing coverage varied by locus: roughly 629-630 donors for A, B, C, DRB1 and DQB1; roughly 500 for DQA1; some 610 for DPA1; around 490 for DPB1. Roughly 5 DR-DQ haplotypes were handled as single units for association and clustering, since linkage in the cohort was strong. Among about 400 genotyped donors of the cohort, an average of around 220,000 unique TCR beta nucleotide sequences was sequenced per donor, of which 15% to 20% were non-productive. What the work shows at the level of the full study, not this receptor alone: Three of the identified cytomegalovirus-associated TCR beta chains were confirmed in vitro to be specific for cytomegalovirus antigens. Correlated functional status among segregating V segments might reflect linkage disequilibrium, but an unknown experimental factor could not be ruled out. Across donors, most TCR sequences were observed very rarely, whereas some public TCRs were present in many individuals. In a later analysis, HLA-associated TCR beta chains showed more clonal expansion and lower generation probabilities than non-associated chains that were equally common. For the cohort, immune exposure information was limited to CMV serostatus. An association between a missense DCLRE1C variant and V-gene and J-gene trimming of TCR beta chains was found in a later genetic analysis and replicated in an independent cohort. A further reported finding was that TCR beta sequences accurately predicted the HLA-A and HLA-B alleles for most subjects in the first cohort. Over 15 rarely observed V segments, including chromosome 9 orphons, were excluded from the earlier analysis of some 590 of the donors because counts were too low. The sequencing pipeline was judged likely to have produced a cluster of highly shared sequence variants as a technical artifact. Broadly in line with IMGT annotations, most TCR beta V segments showed up in productive rearrangements about 90% or about 30% of the time in an earlier analysis of several hundred of the donors. Some IMGT-functional V segments, including TRBV6-2 and TRBV6-3, could not be distinguished by the 87-base-pair reads and were therefore excluded. In a later analysis, TCR association rates were found to vary across HLA loci, with the most associated TCRs seen for DRB1 alleles and the fewest for HLA-C alleles. According to a later genetic analysis, donors in an Asian-associated ancestry cluster had fewer N-insertions in productive TCRs than the approximately 630-donor mean. The authors suggested that the approach could potentially be extended to other disease states and immunological phenotypes. Several of the top co-occurrence clusters appeared to be linked to parvovirus B19, influenza, CMV and Epstein-Barr virus, according to a later analysis. In this cohort, only TCR beta chains were sequenced, and detectable features were limited by the absence of alpha or paired-chain data. The classifier was reported to diagnose cytomegalovirus status with high specificity and sensitivity in both the original and validation cohorts. Because HLA typing was missing for some donors at each locus, association tests included only the typed subset. According to a later analysis, most CMV-associated TCR beta chains appeared to be HLA-restricted, and the HLA associations seemed to be driven largely by CMV exposure. A later analysis associated 15,000 to 20,000 TCR beta sequences with specific HLA alleles at a false discovery rate of 0.05. Assigning TCR associations to individual alleles was difficult when HLA alleles, especially DR and DQ, strongly co-occurred. Roughly uniform sequencing depth across donors was assumed in presence/absence analyses, although this assumption may not hold. The study gave a list of roughly 150 TCR beta chains associated with cytomegalovirus.

Points on this clone: The clone's antigen remains unknown. Per-nucleotide qualities are absent, and no much larger clonotype sits a single base away.

The cohort consisted of 666 healthy bone marrow donors. Cohort members were all nominally healthy when sampled, although unrecorded immune exposures were likely present. The donor was CMV seronegative and belonged to the group of over 300 seronegative cohort members. A peripheral blood sample was collected from each donor, and TCR beta sequencing was performed on peripheral blood mononuclear cells. The Qiagen DNeasy Blood Extraction Kit was used to extract genomic DNA from the blood cell samples. Receptor libraries were prepared by the immunoSEQ multiplex PCR assay. A mixture of 60 forward primers for TCR Vbeta segments and 13 reverse primers for TCR Jbeta segments was used in the multiplex PCR. The CDR3 region of rearranged TCR beta genes was amplified from genomic DNA with a multiplex PCR assay. Amplified TCR beta libraries were sequenced as 87-base-pair reads on the Illumina HiSeq System. In the paper's pipeline: Across the roughly 670 repertoires, a later analysis counted some 81 million unique TCR beta chains, some 11 million of which were shared by at least two donors. Raw reads were error-corrected and collapsed into unique sequences by a nearest-neighbor algorithm in which closely related sequences were merged to remove PCR and sequencing errors. To assign V, D and J gene segments, CDR3 sequences were aligned to IMGT reference sequences. For a sequence to be retained, a match of at least six nucleotides was required to both a V gene segment and a J gene segment. A rearrangement was called productive if the CDR3 had no stop codons and remained in frame with V and J, and every other rearrangement was called non-productive. Following IMGT convention, CDR3 was defined as the stretch from the second conserved V-encoded cysteine up to the conserved J-encoded phenylalanine. The earlier analysis of some 540 of the donors excluded any sequence lacking an unambiguous match to a single V gene segment. In an earlier analysis of some 590 of the donors, V segments were called functional above 56.7% productive rearrangements and were called segregating when the between-donor standard deviation exceeded 5%. To diagnose cytomegalovirus status from the catalog of TCR beta chain sequences, a statistical classification framework was built. A later analysis assigned V and J genes by comparing TCR nucleotide sequences with IMGT/GENE-DB human TR gene sequences. A later analysis assigned CDR3 sequences and most-parsimonious VDJ recombination scenarios with the TCRdist pipeline. In a later analysis, each TCR beta chain was defined by its CDR3 amino acid sequence together with its V-gene family, and reads without a unique V-gene family were excluded. To address suspected cross-contamination and a sequencing artifact, a later analysis removed 450 to 700 highly shared, low-generation-probability nucleotide sequences. In a later analysis, a clonal expansion index for each public chain was calculated from normalized within-repertoire ranks of inferred template counts. Generation probabilities in a later analysis came from a VDJ recombination model fitted to out-of-frame rearrangements, and those results were checked against IGoR. A later analysis scored TCR-TCR, TCR-HLA and TCR-CMV co-occurrence with hypergeometric tests, applying a repertoire-size bias correction to TCR pairs. To estimate false discovery rates, a later analysis permuted the HLA or CMV assignments 20 times. In a later analysis, co-occurring TCRs were grouped using DBSCAN, and TCRdist sequence similarity was added for clustering within HLA-allele-positive subsets. Repertoires with fewer than 30,000 or more than 120,000 public chains were left out of co-occurrence clustering, as were a handful of repertoires with anomalous nucleotide sharing. In its TCRdb copy, this immuneACCESS table keeps in-frame sequences only and misses some clones. Where compared with another copy, unresolved V genes explain less than half of these, and the others have no known cause. That table is the source of V, J and clone size, and D and trimming were worked out from the DNA. Within this sample are about 130,000 clones, with about 74% of them counted one time only. The top ten clones comprise roughly 2% of the sample.

V drops 8 bases and J drops 5 bases, leaving 21 bases in between. The germline V gene sets CDR1 to MNHNS and CDR2 to SASEGT. The CDR3 goes from the cysteine to the phenylalanine over 15 residues. Here the CDR3 DNA is all that survives: 45 bases in frame from base 1. The rearrangement combines TRBV6-1 with TRBJ1-1; tentative D gene TRBD1, with 6 bases matching. The sample consisted of PBMCs. The receptor comes from a man aged 30 to 45 in good health and CMV-seronegative. DNA sequence: TGTGCCAGCGAGGGTGAGACAGGCGGAAGTACTGAAGCTTTCTTT. This sequence encodes CASEGETGGSTEAFF.